The sequence of this TCR beta chain was determined in a study of T cell changes during pregnancy in multiple sclerosis. The germline V gene encodes CDR1 SGHTA and CDR2 FQGTGA. Losses at the gene ends were 6 bases for V and 6 bases for J; bases not matched to a gene: 2. This CDR3 contains 14 residues. This table comes from immunoSEQ multiplex PCR, and its TCRdb copy is limited to in-frame clones, with some not included. The sample contains about 59,000 clones, over 85% of which appear only once. The chain recombines TRBV7-3 with TRBJ2-1, with 13 nucleotides matching TRBD2. The source material was CD4+ T cells from peripheral blood mononuclear cells, sampled before pregnancy. The TCR sequence derives from a female donor with multiple sclerosis, enrolled in a pregnancy study. The chain's CDR3 is CASSRTSGSNEQFF. The CDR3 DNA follows: TGTGCCAGCAGTCGGACTAGCGGGAGCAATGAGCAGTTCTTC.